The T cell receptor beta chain described here comes from a study of T-cell memory formation after mild COVID-19. Notes on the study in general: There was a balanced CD4/CD8 profile in clones contracting day 15 to 85, and later expanders leaned CD4+.

This clonotype has at least ten counts. What it recognizes is unknown. Constant-segment primers served in 5'RACE that generated TCR alpha and TCR beta cDNA libraries bearing sample barcodes and UMIs. MiXCR, run by TCRdb on the 5' RACE reads, gives a single entry per CDR3 protein. The sample shows roughly 610,000 distinct CDR3 sequences, around a sixth of them seen only once. V was cut by 3 bases and J by 8 bases, with 13 bases left in between. The CDR3 consists of 13 residues. Germline V gives CDR1 LNHNV, CDR2 YYDKDF (reference sequence). The sequencing input was PBMCs or a T cell subset sorted from them (not recorded which). The V and J genes are TRBV15 and TRBJ1-2; D remains unclear. This sequence was found in an adult woman who had mild COVID-19 (a few samples of this study predate the infection). Cell type and time point are not known. CDR3 nucleotide sequence: TGTGCCACCAGCAGTGGGGTGTTGGGGGGCTACACCTTC. Amino acids: CATSSGVLGGYTF.